This T cell receptor beta chain was identified in a study of blood T cells in healthy people across ages. It was with a sample-barcoded 5' primer and a J-beta primer mix that a second PCR of about 6 to 12 cycles was run. A single record per CDR3 protein comes from TCRdb applying MiXCR to the 5' RACE reads. The sample carries about 1 million distinct CDR3 sequences, 20% to 25% recorded once. Findings of the study overall: With age, beta diversity per million T cells declined roughly linearly, significantly by roughly 40.

CDR3 length: 14 residues. Germline V gene lookup returns CDR1 SGHKS and CDR2 YYEKEE (reference sequence). The J segment lost 2 bases and the V segment lost 4 bases, leaving 4 bases of the junction unmatched. Of note for this clonotype: Its matching antigen is unknown.

The same data also contributed to another study, on T cells of mothers and their children. As that report states: All donors were healthy and Caucasian; they were a few mothers and their six children. Amplification in the second PCR used the M1S primer, which added sample barcodes and 2-4 random nucleotides.

This receptor was taken from a girl aged 2-10 years in good health. V gene TRBV5-5 combines with J gene TRBJ2-5; 8 bases map to TRBD1. Sequencing was carried out using blood. The CDR3 loop is CASSGGTGQETQYF. CDR3 sequence (DNA): TGTGCCAGCAGCGGCGGGACAGGTCAAGAGACCCAGTACTTC.